Shown below are 26 T cell receptor beta chains from a single sample sequenced in a study of molecular identifiers for immune sequencing clone quantification. One entry per CDR3 protein, called by TCRdb with MiXCR from the PCR reads. The profile shows a few hundred thousand distinct CDR3 sequences, around 23% of them singletons. Sequencing was performed on naive CD8+ T cells from blood, with Jurkat cell RNA spiked in. Documented subset: FACS-sorted CD8+CD4-CCR7+CD45RA+ naive T cells. Receptor source: a human donor in good health. Some libraries in this study had Jurkat cell RNA spiked in.

This clonotype has just a few counts. The V gene is TRBV20-1, the J gene TRBJ2-5; D not certain. V lost 3 bases to trimming and J lost 0 bases, with 20 bases between them. The germline gives CDR1 DFQATT, CDR2 SNEGSKA (reference sequence). CDR3 length equals 17 residues. The CDR3 DNA is TGCAGTGCTAGTATCCCCCCAGTGGAGACGTACCAAGAGACCCAGTACTTC. This translates into CSASIPPVETYQETQYF.

This clonotype appeared many times. The chain joins TRBV7-6 to TRBJ1-5; D remains unclear. The V end lost 1 base, the J end lost 3 bases, and 7 bases lay between the germline ends. The germline gives CDR1 SGHVS, CDR2 FNYEAQ. The CDR3 is 14 amino acids. The CDR3: CASSLGSDNQPQHF. In DNA, the CDR3 is TGTGCCAGCAGCTTAGGGTCGGACAATCAGCCCCAGCATTTT.

The genes are TRBV4-1 and TRBJ2-2; no reliable D call. In germline, CDR1 is MGHRA, CDR2 YSYEKL. The CDR3 length is 15 residues. The V end lost 3 bases, the J end lost 5 bases, and 13 bases lay between the germline ends. This CDR3 reads CASSQHTERTGELFF. The CDR3 DNA is TGCGCCAGCAGCCAGCACACAGAGAGAACCGGGGAGCTGTTTTTT.

Concerning this clonotype itself: A read error may produce the germline difference seen at one junction end. This chain connects TRBV7-6 to TRBJ2-5; TRBD2 agrees at 9 bases. Germline CDR1 and CDR2: SGHVS and FNYEAQ. This CDR3 is built from 16 residues. The CDR3 protein is CASSFEAGGQQETQSF. CDR3 sequence (DNA): TGTGCCAGCAGCTTTGAGGCGGGGGGGCAACAAGAGACCCAGTCCTTC.

A remark on this clonotype: The junction does not match germline at one end; this may be a read error. The rearrangement uses TRBV4-3 and TRBJ2-7; 10 bases are a match to TRBD2. The CDR3 totals 15 residues. CDR1 and CDR2 (germline): LGHNA, YSLEER. The CDR3 DNA reads as TGCGCCCGCAGCCAAGCGTCTAGCGGGGGACCCGAGCCGTCCTTC. It codes for CARSQASSGGPEPSF.

A word on this clonotype: A much larger clonotype is one base distant, so this may be a read error. The gene calls are TRBV6-5 and TRBJ2-7, with D possibly TRBD2 on 6 matching bases. From germline, CDR1 is MNHEY and CDR2 SVGAGI. The CDR3 spans 13 residues. The V gene lost 6 bases and the J gene lost 7 bases, with 16 bases spanning the gap. The CDR3 bases are TGTGCCAGCAGCCCCACCTCGGGGGAGGAGCAGTACTTC. It is translated as CASSPTSGEEQYF.

This clonotype was counted a few times. The chain combines TRBV6-2 or TRBV6-3 with TRBJ2-2; no definite D call. CDR3 length: 14 amino acids. Trimming stripped 4 bases from V and 3 bases from J, with 9 bases between. Germline lookup yields CDR1 MNHEY and CDR2 SVGEGT. CDR3 loop: CASSFHLHTGELFF. CDR3 DNA: TGTGCCAGCAGTTTCCACCTTCACACCGGGGAGCTGTTTTTT.

This clonotype was seen a handful of times. The chain uses TRBV14 and TRBJ2-7; D not certain. This CDR3 is built from 14 residues. Trimming took off 1 base at V and 3 bases at J, with 10 bases between the two ends. Germline CDR1 is SGHDN and CDR2 is FVKESK. CDR3 sequence: CASSQVARYYEQYF. The CDR3 DNA reads TGTGCCAGCAGCCAAGTCGCCAGATACTACGAGCAGTACTTC.

The CDR3 reads CASSILASGSDTQYF. As DNA, the CDR3 is TGTGCCAGTAGTATACTGGCTAGCGGGAGTGATACGCAGTATTTT. The V call is TRBV19, the J call TRBJ2-3, with 10 bases lining up with TRBD2. CDR1 and CDR2 from the germline V gene are LNHDA and SQIVND (reference sequence). CDR3 length: 15 residues. V lost 2 bases, J lost 6 bases, and 5 bases stayed unmatched.

Details on this clonotype: Relative to the germline gene, one junction end is altered; a read error may explain this. The V and J genes are TRBV4-3 and TRBJ2-7, with a possible D match to TRBD2 (6 bases). Germline CDR1 LGHNA, CDR2 YSLEER. The CDR3 consists of 13 residues. CDR3 protein: CARSQGMGGEQYF. For the CDR3, the DNA is TGCGCCCGCAGCCAGGGAATGGGGGGAGAGCAGTACTTC.

This chain joins TRBV7-9 and TRBJ2-7, with 9 positions matching TRBD1. This CDR3 has 18 residues. V was clipped by 5 bases and J by 0 bases; unmatched bases: 14. Looked up from germline, CDR1 is SEHNR and CDR2 is FQNEAQ (reference sequence). CDR3 sequence reads: CASSQTRDRVLFSYEQYF. The CDR3 DNA sequence: TGTGCCAGCAGCCAGACCCGGGACAGGGTTCTTTTCTCCTACGAGCAGTACTTC.

This clonotype appeared many times. This sequence joins TRBV5-6 and TRBJ2-4; tentatively, D is TRBD1 (6 bases). V was clipped by 4 bases and J by 8 bases, with 16 bases between them. This CDR3 region has 14 residues. Germline V gene lookup returns CDR1 SGHDT and CDR2 YYEEEE. The CDR3 here is CASSPGHGRYIQYF. The CDR3 bases are TGTGCCAGCAGCCCGGGACACGGCCGGTACATTCAGTACTTC.

The chain employs TRBV5-1 and TRBJ2-3; tentative D call: TRBD2 (6 bases). Trimming took 6 bases from V and 1 from J, leaving 18 bases between them. The CDR3 has 16 amino acids. Germline assignment: CDR1 SGHRS and CDR2 YFSETQ. CDR3 loop: CASTGVVLQGTDTQYF. The CDR3, as DNA: TGCGCCAGCACGGGGGTGGTGTTACAGGGCACAGATACGCAGTATTTT.

This clonotype showed up many times. J is TRBJ2-5 and V is TRBV4-1, with TRBD2 as a possible D gene (6 bases). The CDR3 contains 15 residues. With 1 base removed from V and 1 base from J, the gap between germline ends came to 10 bases. CDR1 is MGHRA, CDR2 YSYEKL, per germline. CDR3 region: CASSQVASVQETQYF. CDR3 in DNA: TGCGCCAGCAGCCAAGTGGCTAGCGTCCAAGAGACCCAGTACTTC.

The chain employs TRBV3-1 and TRBJ2-7; D is unresolved. With 4 bases removed from V and 2 bases from J, the gap between germline ends came to 18 bases. This CDR3 is 16 amino acids long. Germline CDR1 and CDR2: LGHDT and YNNKEL (reference sequence). CDR3 DNA: TGTGCCAGCAGCCCCCGTATTGGGATAATGCCCTACGAGCAGTACTTC. It codes for CASSPRIGIMPYEQYF.

This clonotype was observed a few times. V and J are TRBV3-1 and TRBJ1-1; D gene unclear. This CDR3 region has 13 residues. The germline V gene encodes CDR1 LGHDT and CDR2 YNNKEL (reference sequence). Trimming took off 2 bases at V and 11 bases at J, with 15 bases between the two ends. The CDR3 spells CASSQLGPPAAFF. In DNA form, the CDR3 reads TGTGCCAGCAGCCAATTAGGGCCCCCCGCGGCTTTCTTT.

This clonotype was seen a few times. V is TRBV19 and J is TRBJ1-1, with a possible D match to TRBD1 (6 bases). The CDR3 length is 12 residues. Trimming pared 7 bases from V and 4 bases from J, leaving 10 bases between. The germline V gene encodes CDR1 LNHDA and CDR2 SQIVND (reference sequence). CDR3 region: CASKGGPTEAFF. Written as DNA, the CDR3 is TGTGCCAGTAAGGGGGGCCCCACTGAAGCTTTCTTT.

This chain connects TRBV20-1 to TRBJ2-7, with D possibly matching TRBD2 (5 bases). In germline, CDR1 is DFQATT, CDR2 SNEGSKA (reference sequence). The CDR3 is 13 amino acids. Trimming left V 6 bases short and J 1 base short, with 13 bases between. As DNA, the CDR3 is TGCAGTGCCGATAGCGCGTCTTCCTACGAGCAGTACTTC. Protein sequence: CSADSASSYEQYF.

There are a few counts of this clonotype. The V gene is TRBV24-1, the J gene TRBJ2-1; D possibly uses TRBD1 or TRBD2 (6 bases each). CDR3 length equals 18 residues. Germline V gene data show CDR1 as KGHDR and CDR2 as SFDVKD. V shed 3 bases and J shed 1 base, with 18 bases lying between them. The CDR3 here is CATSDHRIGGTSYNEQFF. CDR3 DNA sequence: TGTGCCACCAGTGATCACCGGATCGGCGGGACATCCTACAATGAGCAGTTCTTC.

This clonotype was detected only a few times. The V gene is TRBV3-1, the J gene TRBJ1-6, with TRBD1 as a possible D gene (5 bases). The CDR3 runs to 16 residues. Trimming pared 5 bases from V and 7 bases from J, leaving 18 bases between. Looked up from germline, CDR1 is LGHDT and CDR2 is YNNKEL (reference sequence). This CDR3 is CASSWTWTSFNSPLHF. The CDR3 nucleotides are TGTGCCAGCAGCTGGACCTGGACAAGCTTCAATTCACCCCTCCACTTT.

V usage is TRBV2 and J usage is TRBJ2-2; D ambiguous. The CDR3 has 13 amino acids. The V end was cut by 6 bases, the J end by 3 bases, with 8 bases between. Germline V CDR1 and CDR2: SNHLY, FYNNEI. The chain's CDR3 is CASRGYDTGELFF. The CDR3 DNA sequence: TGTGCCAGCAGGGGGTATGACACCGGGGAGCTGTTTTTT.

The rearrangement links TRBV28 to TRBJ2-1; no definite D call. V shed 5 bases and J shed 4 bases, with 15 bases lying between them. The CDR3 has 15 residues. CDR1 is MDHEN, CDR2 SYDVKM, per germline. This chain's CDR3 is CASSPNRAVYNEQFF. As DNA, the CDR3 is TGTGCCAGCAGTCCGAACCGGGCAGTATACAATGAGCAGTTCTTC.

In the case of this clonotype: Possible read error: a much larger clone is one base away. This chain connects TRBV12-3 or TRBV12-4 to TRBJ1-2; unclear D gene. The CDR3 sequence is 12 residues long. The CDR3 loop reads CASSLGYYGHTF. CDR3 in DNA: TGTGCCAGCAGTCTGGGTTACTATGGCCACACCTTC.

This clonotype was seen ten or more times. The chain is built from TRBV27 and TRBJ2-7; D is ambiguous. Trimming took off 6 bases at V and 0 bases at J, with 9 bases between the two ends. CDR3 size: 13 residues. In germline, CDR1 is MNHEY, CDR2 SMNVEV (reference sequence). This chain's CDR3 is CASSPINSYEQYF. The CDR3 DNA follows: TGTGCCAGCAGCCCAATAAACTCCTACGAGCAGTACTTC.

This clonotype was detected only a few times. The CDR3 DNA reads TGTGCCAGCAGCTTGGCCTCGGAGGGCGCTAATGAAAAACTGTTTTTT. Protein product: CASSLASEGANEKLFF. The chain employs TRBV5-6 and TRBJ1-4, with D unresolved. This CDR3 contains 16 residues. V lost 0 bases and J 3 bases, leaving 12 bases between the germline ends. CDR1 is SGHDT and CDR2 is YYEEEE in the germline V gene.

This clonotype came up many times. One end of the junction is discordant with germline, which a read error may explain. CDR3 in DNA: TGTGCTAGCAGCTTAAATCAGGGGACTGACGAGCAGTACTTC. Protein sequence: CASSLNQGTDEQYF. V is TRBV7-7 and J is TRBJ2-7; D is perhaps TRBD1 or TRBD2 (6 bases each). Germline CDR1 SSHAT, CDR2 FNYEAQ (reference sequence). The CDR3 covers 14 residues.